This T cell receptor (beta chain) emerged from a study of blood T cell repertoires in COVID-19. At the level of the study: The United States, Italy and Spain provided the acute and convalescent COVID-19 samples. Nucleic acid was either cDNA or gDNA, and it came from T cells, B-cell-depleted T cells, or PBMCs.

Germline CDR1 is MDHEN and CDR2 is SYDVKM. The V end lost 7 bases, the J end lost 5 bases, and 12 bases lay between the germline ends. The length of the CDR3 is 13 residues. Original analysis: Reference gene primer amplification gave estimated nucleated cell counts. Generated by immunoSEQ multiplex PCR, the TCRdb table keeps only in-frame clones and is missing some. Clone size and the V and J calls come from that table; the DNA yielded D and trimming. The sample records 20,000 to 25,000 clones, more than 70% being singletons. The TCR originated in a human donor in a cohort sampled during active COVID-19. The donor label of this sample is uncertain. Sample: peripheral blood. The J gene is TRBJ1-5, the V gene TRBV28, with D unclear. The CDR3 DNA reads TGTGCCAGCACCTCCCCCCCCGATCAGCCCCAGCATTTT. Its translation: CASTSPPDQPQHF.